This T cell receptor beta chain stems from a study of T cells in Graves' hyperthyroidism and ophthalmopathy. Study-wide points: Prediction of ophthalmopathy progression came a median approximately 7 months pre-onset. From stable hyperthyroidism, ophthalmopathy was separated by a 13 V-J model.

This clonotype came up a few times. No antigen is known for it. Germline V gene data show CDR1 as SGHTA and CDR2 as FQGTGA. With V trimmed by 1 base and J by 2 bases, 1 base remained unmatched. The CDR3 runs 15 residues. Amplification of TCR beta CDR3 regions was performed using RNA transcripts as template. Using the HTBI primer set, a first-round RT-PCR was run on the TCR CDR3. TCRdb processed the multiplex PCR reads anew with MiXCR; each CDR3 protein has one entry. This sample has 600,000 to 650,000 distinct CDR3 sequences, with around 21% found just once. Ophthalmopathy patients had Clinical Activity Score at least 3, NOSPECS grade at least 4, duration under 3 months. Orbital computed tomography, thyroid ultrasound, serum thyroxine and TRAb, and clinical symptoms together informed the diagnoses.

The V gene is TRBV7-3, the J gene TRBJ2-3; 9 bases map to TRBD2. Source material: blood. This TCR derives from a man aged 25-45 years with Graves' ophthalmopathy. The CDR3 region is CASSLIAGVTDTQYF. CDR3 DNA: TGTGCCAGCAGCTTAATAGCGGGAGTCACAGATACGCAGTATTTT.